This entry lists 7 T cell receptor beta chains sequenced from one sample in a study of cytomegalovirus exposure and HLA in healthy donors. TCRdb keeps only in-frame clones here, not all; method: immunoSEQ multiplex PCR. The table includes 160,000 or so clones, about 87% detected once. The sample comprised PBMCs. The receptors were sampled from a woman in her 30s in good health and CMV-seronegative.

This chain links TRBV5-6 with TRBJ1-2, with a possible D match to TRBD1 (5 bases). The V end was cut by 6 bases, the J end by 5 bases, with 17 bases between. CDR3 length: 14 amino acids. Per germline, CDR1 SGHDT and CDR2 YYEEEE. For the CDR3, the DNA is TGTGCCAGCACCTCCGGGGGACGAGGATATGGCTACACCTTC. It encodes CASTSGGRGYGYTF. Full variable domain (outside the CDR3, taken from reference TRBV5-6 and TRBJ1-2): DAGVTQSPTHLIKTRGQQVTLRCSPKSGHDTVSWYQQALGQGPQFIFQYYEEEERQRGNFPDRFSGHQFPNYSSELNVNALLLGDSALYLCASTSGGRGYGYTFGSGTRLTVV.

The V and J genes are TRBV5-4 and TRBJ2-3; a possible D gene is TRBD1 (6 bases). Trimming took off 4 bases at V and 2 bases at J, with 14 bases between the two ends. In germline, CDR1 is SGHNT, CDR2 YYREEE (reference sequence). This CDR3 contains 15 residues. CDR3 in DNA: TGTGCCAGCAGCCCAAAGACAGGACACACAGATACGCAGTATTTT. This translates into CASSPKTGHTDTQYF. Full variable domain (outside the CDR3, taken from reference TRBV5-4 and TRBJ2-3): ETGVTQSPTHLIKTRGQQVTLRCSSQSGHNTVSWYQQALGQGPQFIFQYYREEENGRGNFPPRFSGLQFPNYSSELNVNALELDDSALYLCASSPKTGHTDTQYFGPGTRLTVL.

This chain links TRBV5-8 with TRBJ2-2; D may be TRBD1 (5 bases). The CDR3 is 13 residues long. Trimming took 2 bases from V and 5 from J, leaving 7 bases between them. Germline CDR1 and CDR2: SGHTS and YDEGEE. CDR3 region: CASSFRATGELFF. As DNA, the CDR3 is TGTGCCAGCAGCTTCAGGGCAACCGGGGAGCTGTTTTTT.

The CDR3 coding sequence is TGTGCCAGTCAGCCAACAGGGTTAACTAATGAAAAACTGTTTTTT. Encoded protein: CASQPTGLTNEKLFF. The chain employs TRBV2 and TRBJ1-4, with D possibly being TRBD1 (6 bases). V gave up 9 bases and J gave up 1 base, with 15 bases separating them. The CDR3 totals 15 residues. The germline V gene encodes CDR1 SNHLY and CDR2 FYNNEI.

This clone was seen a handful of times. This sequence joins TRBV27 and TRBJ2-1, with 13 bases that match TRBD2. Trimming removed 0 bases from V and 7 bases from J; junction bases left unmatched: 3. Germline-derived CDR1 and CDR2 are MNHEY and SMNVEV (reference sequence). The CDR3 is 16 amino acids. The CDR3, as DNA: TGTGCCAGCAGTTTATCGAGACTAGCGGGGGGAAATGAGCAGTTCTTC. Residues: CASSLSRLAGGNEQFF.

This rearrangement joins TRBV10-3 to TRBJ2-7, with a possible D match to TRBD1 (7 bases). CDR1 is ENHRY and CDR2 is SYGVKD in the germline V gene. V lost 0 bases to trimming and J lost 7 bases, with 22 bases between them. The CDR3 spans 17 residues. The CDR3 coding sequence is TGTGCCATCAGTGAGTCGATTATGTCAGGGGGGTCGGGGGAGCAGTACTTC. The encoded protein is CAISESIMSGGSGEQYF.

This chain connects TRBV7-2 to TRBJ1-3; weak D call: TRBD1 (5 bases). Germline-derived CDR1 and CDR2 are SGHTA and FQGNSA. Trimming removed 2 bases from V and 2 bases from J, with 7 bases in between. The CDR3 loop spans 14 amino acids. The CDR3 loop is CASSLRGPGNTIYF. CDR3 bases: TGTGCCAGCAGCTTAAGGGGCCCTGGAAACACCATATATTTT.